Listed here are 19 T cell receptor beta chains from one sample, sequenced in a study of T-cell reconstitution after alpha-beta-depleted transplantation in children. The TCRbeta library was prepared with unique molecular identifiers. MiXCR was run by TCRdb on the PCR reads, yielding one entry per CDR3 protein. The sample yields 400,000 to 500,000 distinct CDR3 sequences, about a tenth seen once. The specimen was PBMCs from the stem cell graft donor, collected from the stem cell graft. The receptors originated from a human donor who donated a stem cell graft to a child with acute myeloid leukemia.

This sequence joins TRBV6-2 or TRBV6-3 and TRBJ2-1; a possible D gene is TRBD2 (5 bases). Trimming shortened V by 2 bases and J by 5 bases, and 10 bases separated the two germline ends. The CDR3 consists of 14 residues. Germline V gene sequence: CDR1 MNHEY, CDR2 SVGEGT. The CDR3 spells CASSYGGLNNEQFF. CDR3 nucleotide sequence: TGTGCCAGCAGTTACGGCGGACTCAACAATGAGCAGTTCTTC.

Concerning this clonotype: It may be a read error: a sequence one base away is much more abundant. This rearrangement joins TRBV20-1 to TRBJ2-1, with 8 bases matching TRBD1. Germline CDR1 DFQATT, CDR2 SNEGSKA (reference sequence). The CDR3 totals 14 residues. The DNA for the CDR3 is TGCAGTGCCCTGTTCGGGACAGGTAATAATGACCAGTTCTTC. Its protein is CSALFGTGNNDQFF.

This clonotype was seen a few times. This chain connects TRBV5-1 to TRBJ2-7; 11 bases map to TRBD1. J lost 3 bases, V lost 3 bases, and 2 bases had no gene match. The CDR3 loop spans 14 amino acids. Germline V gene lookup returns CDR1 SGHRS and CDR2 YFSETQ. Written as DNA, the CDR3 is TGCGCCAGCAGCTGGGGGACAGGGGGCTACGAGCAGTACGTC. It encodes CASSWGTGGYEQYV.

The chain joins TRBV7-2 to TRBJ2-3; D is tentatively TRBD1 or TRBD2 (5 bases each). This CDR3 region has 18 residues. The V gene's germline CDR1 is SGHTA and CDR2 FQGNSA. Trimming pared 0 bases from V and 2 bases from J, leaving 18 bases between. In nucleotides, the CDR3 is TGTGCCAGCAGCTTAGCGAAGGGGTTCGGGGTTCTCACAGATACGCAGTATTTT. This codes for CASSLAKGFGVLTDTQYF.

The CDR3 DNA sequence: TGCAGTGCATCTTGGGCGGGAGGCGACTACAATGAGCAGTTCTTC. It encodes CSASWAGGDYNEQFF. The rearrangement uses TRBV20-1 and TRBJ2-1, with TRBD2 matching 8 bases. CDR1 is DFQATT, CDR2 SNEGSKA, per germline (reference sequence). CDR3 size: 15 residues. V shed 6 bases and J 3 bases; nucleotides not matched to a gene: 10.

A few counts support this clonotype. V gene TRBV7-9 combines with J gene TRBJ1-1; D not certain. CDR3 length: 13 residues. CDR1 and CDR2 (germline): SEHNR, FQNEAQ (reference sequence). V was cut by 2 bases and J by 4 bases, with 8 bases left in between. The chain's CDR3 is CASSLSSGTEAFF. The CDR3 DNA reads TGTGCCAGCAGCTTAAGTAGCGGCACTGAAGCTTTCTTT.

CDR3 loop: CASSYQPNTEAFF. CDR3 coding DNA: TGTGCCAGCAGTTACCAGCCTAACACTGAAGCTTTCTTT. This chain uses TRBV6-5 with TRBJ1-1; D unresolved. The CDR3 runs 13 residues. Germline V gene lookup returns CDR1 MNHEY and CDR2 SVGAGI. V was clipped by 2 bases and J by 2 bases, with 6 bases between them.

This clonotype appeared a few times. CDR3 in amino acids: CASSLRQLYSNQPQHF. The CDR3 region has the DNA TGCGCCAGCAGCCTGCGGCAGCTTTATAGCAATCAGCCCCAGCATTTT. This chain uses TRBV4-1 with TRBJ1-5; no definite D call. This CDR3 has 16 residues. V gave up 4 bases and J gave up 0 bases, with 13 bases separating them. The V gene's germline CDR1 is MGHRA and CDR2 YSYEKL.

J is TRBJ2-7 and V is TRBV5-1; D could derive from TRBD1 or TRBD2 (5 bases each). The V end lost 3 bases, the J end lost 5 bases, and 12 bases lay between the germline ends. Germline lookup yields CDR1 SGHRS and CDR2 YFSETQ. The CDR3 has 13 residues. The CDR3 nucleotides are TGCGCCAGCAGCTATCCGGGGCGGGACGAGCAGTACTTC. This translates into CASSYPGRDEQYF.

This clonotype was observed a handful of times. The rearrangement joins TRBV25-1 to TRBJ2-5, with D possibly matching TRBD2 (5 bases). Germline V gene sequence: CDR1 MGHDK, CDR2 SYGVNS. Trimming removed 3 bases from V and 5 bases from J, with 13 bases in between. The CDR3 is 14 amino acids. CDR3 in DNA: TGTGCCAGCAGTGAGCCAACTCGAGGGGAGACCCAGTACTTC. Residues: CASSEPTRGETQYF.

There are a few counts of this clonotype. The chain links TRBV6-2 or TRBV6-3 to TRBJ2-1, with 14 bases lining up with TRBD2. J gave up 1 base and V 1 base, and 9 bases lay outside the gene matches. Germline V gene data show CDR1 as MNHEY and CDR2 as SVGEGT. This CDR3 spans 20 amino acids. For the CDR3, the DNA is TGTGCCAGCAGTTACTACCAGGGACTAGCGGGAGCTCGGTCCTACAATGAGCAGTTCTTC. Amino acid sequence: CASSYYQGLAGARSYNEQFF.

The chain joins TRBV12-3 or TRBV12-4 to TRBJ2-1; no firm D call. Trimming stripped 3 bases from V and 9 bases from J, with 6 bases between. This CDR3 contains 11 residues. CDR3 protein: CASSFQSEQFF. The CDR3 DNA reads TGTGCCAGCAGTTTCCAGAGTGAGCAGTTCTTC.

This chain connects TRBV5-5 to TRBJ2-3; the D call may be TRBD1 or TRBD2 (6 bases each). The CDR3 is 15 residues long. V was shortened by 2 bases and J by 2 bases, with 12 bases between the two germline ends. The V gene's germline CDR1 is SGHKS and CDR2 YYEKEE (reference sequence). This CDR3 is CASSLETGATDTQYF. The CDR3, as DNA: TGTGCCAGCAGCTTAGAGACGGGGGCCACAGATACGCAGTATTTT.

The chain links TRBV11-2 to TRBJ2-5; the match to TRBD1 covers 7 bases. This CDR3 spans 15 amino acids. The V segment lost 4 bases and the J segment 7 bases; nucleotides outside the gene matches: 12. Germline V gives CDR1 SGHAT, CDR2 FQNNGV. CDR3 region: CASSSVWTGPPTQYF. In DNA, the CDR3 is TGTGCCAGCAGCTCAGTGTGGACAGGCCCTCCGACCCAGTACTTC.

This clonotype was found many times. The chain carries TRBV10-3 and TRBJ2-7, with unresolved D. Germline CDR1 reads ENHRY; CDR2 reads SYGVKD. V was trimmed by 3 bases and J by 3 bases, leaving 6 bases between them. The CDR3 totals 12 residues. The CDR3 region has the DNA TGTGCCATCAGTGATCGTGACTACGAGCAGTACTTC. Translation gives CAISDRDYEQYF.

The table lists this clonotype with a few counts. V is TRBV12-3 or TRBV12-4 and J is TRBJ2-1; 11 bases match TRBD2. The V and J ends lost 2 bases and 14 bases, in that order; junction bases with no gene match: 17. The CDR3 is 17 amino acids. Here the CDR3 reads CASSLPTGTSGVRGEFF. In DNA form, the CDR3 reads TGTGCCAGCAGTTTACCAACCGGGACTAGCGGCGTCCGGGGAGAGTTCTTC.

The chain employs TRBV16 and TRBJ2-1, with unresolved D. This CDR3 has 12 residues. The V end was cut by 1 base, the J end by 4 bases, with 2 bases between. Germline V gene data show CDR1 as KGHSY and CDR2 as FQNENV. The CDR3 is CASSQFYNEQFF. The CDR3 DNA reads TGTGCCAGCAGCCAATTTTACAATGAGCAGTTCTTC.

This clonotype was picked up many times. The V call is TRBV20-1, the J call TRBJ2-1; 11 bases map to TRBD2. Germline CDR1 reads DFQATT; CDR2 reads SNEGSKA (reference sequence). The V segment lost 2 bases and the J segment 5 bases; nucleotides outside the gene matches: 20. The CDR3 extends over 20 amino acids. CDR3 amino acids: CSARPLRKTLLAGVHNEQFF. For the CDR3, the DNA is TGCAGTGCTAGACCACTCCGAAAAACCCTACTAGCGGGGGTTCACAATGAGCAGTTCTTC.

This clonotype showed up just a few times. The chain employs TRBV18 and TRBJ1-2; 8 bases match TRBD1. The germline CDR1 and CDR2 sequences are KGHSH and LQKENI. The ends lost 4 bases at V and 1 base at J; junction bases unmatched: 17. The CDR3 is 19 residues long. In DNA, the CDR3 is TGTGCCAGCTCACGAACGAGCGAGGCAGGGGGCGATGGTAACTATGGCTACACCTTC. Translation gives CASSRTSEAGGDGNYGYTF. The entire variable domain, with the rest obtained from reference TRBV18 and TRBJ1-2, is as follows: NAGVMQNPRHLVRRRGQEARLRCSPMKGHSHVYWYRQLPEEGLKFMVYLQKENIIDESGMPKERFSAEFPKEGPSILRIQQVVRGDSAAYFCASSRTSEAGGDGNYGYTFGSGTRLTVV.